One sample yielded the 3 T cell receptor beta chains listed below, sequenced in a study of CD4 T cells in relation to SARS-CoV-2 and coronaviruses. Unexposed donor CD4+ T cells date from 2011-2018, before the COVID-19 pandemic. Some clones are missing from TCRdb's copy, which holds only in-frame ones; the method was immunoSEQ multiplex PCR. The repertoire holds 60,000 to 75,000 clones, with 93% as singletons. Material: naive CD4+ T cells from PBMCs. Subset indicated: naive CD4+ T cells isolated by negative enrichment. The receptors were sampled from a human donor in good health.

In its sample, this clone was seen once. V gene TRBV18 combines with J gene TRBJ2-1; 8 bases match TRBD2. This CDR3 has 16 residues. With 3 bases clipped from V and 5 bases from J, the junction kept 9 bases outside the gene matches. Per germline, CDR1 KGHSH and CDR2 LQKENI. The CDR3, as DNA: TGTGCCAGCTCACCTGCCGTCAGCGGGAGTAACAATGAGCAGTTCTTC. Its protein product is CASSPAVSGSNNEQFF.

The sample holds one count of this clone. CDR3 DNA: TGCGCCAGCAGCTTGGATCTCCACAGGGAGCTGTTTTTT. It translates to CASSLDLHRELFF. V and J are TRBV5-1 and TRBJ2-2; D is undetermined. V gave up 0 bases and J gave up 9 bases, with 9 bases separating them. The V gene's germline CDR1 is SGHRS and CDR2 YFSETQ. The CDR3 contains 13 residues. The entire variable domain, with the rest obtained from reference TRBV5-1 and TRBJ2-2, is as follows: KAGVTQTPRYLIKTRGQQVTLSCSPISGHRSVSWYQQTPGQGLQFLFEYFSETQRNKGNFPGRFSGRQFSNSRSEMNVSTLELGDSALYLCASSLDLHRELFFGEGSRLTVL.

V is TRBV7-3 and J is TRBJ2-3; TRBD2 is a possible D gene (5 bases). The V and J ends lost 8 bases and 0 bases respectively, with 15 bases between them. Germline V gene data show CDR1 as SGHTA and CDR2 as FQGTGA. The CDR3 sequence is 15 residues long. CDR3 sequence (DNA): TGTGCCAGCGACAACGCTCCGGGAAGCACAGATACGCAGTATTTT. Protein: CASDNAPGSTDTQYF.